A single sample is the source of the 10 T cell receptor beta chains below, sequenced in a study of blood T cell repertoires in COVID-19. Assay: immunoSEQ multiplex PCR; the TCRdb copy retains only in-frame clones and omits some. This table holds fewer than 60,000 clones, approximately 80% found once. Sequencing input: peripheral blood. The receptors come from a man aged 30 to 45 with COVID-19, enrolled during active disease.

The CDR3, as DNA: TGTGCCAGCAGCGCTACTAGTATCCATGAGCAGTTCTTC. Its translation: CASSATSIHEQFF. The rearrangement links TRBV7-9 to TRBJ2-1; D possibly corresponds to TRBD2 (5 bases). CDR1 and CDR2 (germline): SEHNR, FQNEAQ (reference sequence). The CDR3 length is 13 residues. The V end was cut by 5 bases, the J end by 8 bases, with 13 bases between.

V gene TRBV5-1 combines with J gene TRBJ2-7, with 7 bases aligning to TRBD1. This CDR3 region has 15 residues. Trimming took 3 bases from V and 2 from J; bases not matched to a gene: 8. Germline V gene data show CDR1 as SGHRS and CDR2 as YFSETQ. The CDR3, as DNA: TGCGCCAGCAGCTACGGGACAGTCCCTGCCTACGAGCAGTACTTC. Residues: CASSYGTVPAYEQYF. Looking up the rest from reference TRBV5-1 and TRBJ2-7 gives the full variable domain: KAGVTQTPRYLIKTRGQQVTLSCSPISGHRSVSWYQQTPGQGLQFLFEYFSETQRNKGNFPGRFSGRQFSNSRSEMNVSTLELGDSALYLCASSYGTVPAYEQYFGPGTRLTVT.

This clone was seen only once. The rearrangement links TRBV19 to TRBJ1-5; TRBD1 matches 7 bases. The CDR3 extends over 14 amino acids. Germline CDR1 LNHDA, CDR2 SQIVND (reference sequence). The V gene end was trimmed by 7 bases and the J gene end by 4 bases; junction bases not matched to a gene: 7. As DNA, the CDR3 is TGTGCCAGTACCTGGGACAGCATAAATCAGCCCCAGCATTTT. The encoded protein is CASTWDSINQPQHF. Complete variable domain (other parts from reference TRBV19 and TRBJ1-5): DGGITQSPKYLFRKEGQNVTLSCEQNLNHDAMYWYRQDPGQGLRLIYYSQIVNDFQKGDIAEGYSVSREKKESFPLTVTSAQKNPTAFYLCASTWDSINQPQHFGDGTRLSIL.

This clone was detected only a few times. The V call is TRBV28, the J call TRBJ1-6; 9 nucleotides agree with TRBD1. The V gene's germline CDR1 is MDHEN and CDR2 SYDVKM. CDR3 length equals 16 residues. After removal of 4 bases from V and 5 bases from J, the junction contained 6 bases not matched to a gene. For the CDR3, the DNA is TGTGCCAGCAGTTCTCCCGGGACAGGGCATAATTCACCCCTCCACTTT. As protein: CASSSPGTGHNSPLHF.

J is TRBJ1-5 and V is TRBV5-6; 8 bases are shared with TRBD1. This CDR3 contains 16 residues. Germline loops: CDR1 SGHDT, CDR2 YYEEEE. V gave up 0 bases and J gave up 5 bases; unmatched junction bases: 7. CDR3 loop: CASSLGGWDRYQPQHF. The CDR3 DNA reads TGTGCCAGCAGCTTGGGGGGCTGGGACAGGTATCAGCCCCAGCATTTT.

This clone was counted between two and nine times. V and J are TRBV14 and TRBJ1-6; D gene ambiguous. The CDR3 has 13 residues. Germline CDR1 reads SGHDN; CDR2 reads FVKESK. Between the trimmed V and J ends, which lost 5 bases and 8 bases, there was a span of 10 bases. The CDR3 protein is CASSYLIDSPLHF. In nucleotides, the CDR3 is TGTGCCAGCAGCTACCTAATTGATTCACCCCTCCACTTT.

The genes are TRBV5-1 and TRBJ2-3; 13 nucleotides align to TRBD2. Looked up from germline, CDR1 is SGHRS and CDR2 is YFSETQ. V was pared by 3 bases and J by 5 bases, with 12 bases of the junction left unmatched. This CDR3 has 18 amino acids. This chain's CDR3 is CASSSPQLAGGPIDTQYF. For the CDR3, the DNA is TGCGCCAGCAGCTCCCCTCAACTAGCGGGAGGGCCAATAGATACGCAGTATTTT.

The V gene is TRBV7-2, the J gene TRBJ2-1; 7 bases align to TRBD2. The germline V gene has CDR1 SGHTA and CDR2 FQGNSA. This CDR3 region has 17 residues. V trimming: 1 base; J trimming: 2 bases; junction bases outside the gene matches: 8. CDR3 DNA sequence: TGTGCCAGCAGCTTAGTTTCGGTCGGGAGGACCTACAATGAGCAGTTCTTC. Protein product: CASSLVSVGRTYNEQFF.

This rearrangement joins TRBV11-2 to TRBJ1-1, with no clear D. The CDR3 has 17 amino acids. Trimming removed 5 bases at V and 0 bases at J, with 19 bases between. CDR1 and CDR2 from the germline V gene are SGHAT and FQNNGV. The CDR3 DNA is TGTGCCAGCAGCACCCCTGAGATGGGCAGTCTGAACACTGAAGCTTTCTTT. Translated: CASSTPEMGSLNTEAFF.

The chain has TRBV5-6 and TRBJ1-5; possibly TRBD1 for D (6 bases). CDR1 and CDR2 from the germline V gene are SGHDT and YYEEEE. The CDR3 sequence is 15 residues long. V shed 2 bases and J shed 3 bases, with 12 bases lying between them. Here the CDR3 DNA reads TGTGCCAGCAGCTTCTACAGGGTTGTCAATCAGCCCCAGCATTTT. This gives the protein CASSFYRVVNQPQHF.